This T cell receptor (beta chain) is from a study of identifying expanded T cells in peripheral blood. Collection occurred without any documented infections or immune events in donors. V lost 6 bases to trimming and J lost 0 bases, with 12 bases between them. Germline assignment: CDR1 MDHEN and CDR2 SYDVKM. The CDR3 covers 16 residues. Some clones are missing from TCRdb's copy, which holds only in-frame ones; the method was immunoSEQ multiplex PCR. The sample includes more than 90,000 clones, around nine tenths of them seen just once. The J gene is TRBJ2-6, the V gene TRBV28; the D gene is possibly TRBD1 (6 bases). The TCR was taken from a person aged 18-70 years in good health. Material: blood. CDR3 region: CASSPGHLSGANVLTF. In DNA form, the CDR3 reads TGTGCCAGCAGCCCGGGACACCTCTCTGGGGCCAACGTCCTGACTTTC. Together with reference TRBV28 and TRBJ2-6, the CDR3 gives the full variable domain: DVKVTQSSRYLVKRTGEKVFLECVQDMDHENMFWYRQDPGLGLRLIYFSYDVKMKEKGDIPEGYSVSREKKERFSLILESASTNQTSMYLCASSPGHLSGANVLTFGAGSRLTVL.